The 29 T cell receptor beta chains presented below share a single source sample, sequenced in a study of shared clonotypes between healthy human individuals (TCRdb year 2020). Library creation used the immunoSEQ multiplex PCR assay. Held by TCRdb, this immuneACCESS table contains in-frame sequences only and omits some clones. Under half of the omission traces to an unresolved V gene where checked; the cause of the rest is unknown. The sample profile shows roughly 2.5 million clones; approximately 94% of them were found once. Around 0.14% of the sample goes to the ten largest clones. The sequenced material came from naive CD4+ T cells sorted from blood. The cell subset or site label here, explained by the study, means: CD45RA+ positively selected. The receptors stem from a man aged 18 to 30 in good health.

The rearrangement uses TRBV28 and TRBJ1-1; 9 bases are a match to TRBD1. CDR1 is MDHEN, CDR2 SYDVKM, per germline. This CDR3 contains 17 residues. Germline trimming cut 6 bases from V and 5 bases from J; bases unmatched to any gene: 16. In DNA form, the CDR3 reads TGTGCCAGCAGCCGGACGGTCCCGGGACAGGGTTTGACTGAAGCTTTCTTT. Its translation: CASSRTVPGQGLTEAFF.

This clone occurred once. This chain links TRBV5-1 with TRBJ1-3; 12 positions agree with TRBD1. CDR3 length: 17 residues. The V gene's germline CDR1 is SGHRS and CDR2 YFSETQ. Trimming took 3 bases from V and 2 from J; bases not matched to a gene: 6. Here the CDR3 reads CASSSGTGGGPGNTIYF. The CDR3 bases are TGCGCCAGCAGCTCCGGGACAGGGGGCGGACCTGGAAACACCATATATTTT.

The chain employs TRBV11-2 and TRBJ2-2; D not resolved. Germline V gives CDR1 SGHAT, CDR2 FQNNGV. CDR3 length: 17 residues. V dropped 0 bases and J dropped 4 bases, with 15 bases sitting between them. The DNA for the CDR3 is TGTGCCAGCAGCTTAGATCAATTGGTGGGCGGCACCGGGGAGCTGTTTTTT. It specifies CASSLDQLVGGTGELFF.

V gene TRBV10-1 combines with J gene TRBJ2-5; 10 nucleotides agree with TRBD2. The CDR3 runs 14 residues. J gave up 4 bases and V 4 bases, and 3 bases lay outside the gene matches. The germline V gene has CDR1 WNHNN and CDR2 SYGVQD (reference sequence). CDR3 bases: TGCGCCAGCAGTGTGAGCGGGAGGGGAGAGACCCAGTACTTC. As protein: CASSVSGRGETQYF.

The chain has TRBV28 and TRBJ2-7; a possible D gene is TRBD1 (5 bases). The CDR3 extends over 17 amino acids. The V gene lost 6 bases and the J gene lost 6 bases, with 27 bases spanning the gap. Germline CDR1 is MDHEN and CDR2 is SYDVKM. The CDR3 DNA is TGTGCCAGCAGCTCCCATGGAAGGGGCGCGTGGTTCGGCGAGCAGTACTTC. Residues: CASSSHGRGAWFGEQYF.

The chain has TRBV10-3 and TRBJ1-6, with TRBD1 identical over 11 bases. Trimming took 6 bases from V and 13 from J; bases not matched to a gene: 11. Germline V gene sequence: CDR1 ENHRY, CDR2 SYGVKD. This CDR3 spans 15 amino acids. The CDR3 bases are TGTGCCATCAGCAAGGGACAGGGGGTGGGTTCCCCCCTCCACTTT. Encoded protein: CAISKGQGVGSPLHF.

This clone was observed a few times. This rearrangement joins TRBV6-4 to TRBJ1-1; the D gene is possibly TRBD1 (6 bases). V was trimmed by 4 bases and J by 1 base, leaving 7 bases between them. Germline lookup yields CDR1 MRHNA and CDR2 SNTAGT. The CDR3 loop spans 13 amino acids. The CDR3 reads CASSVTGNTEAFF. In DNA, the CDR3 is TGTGCCAGCAGTGTGACAGGGAACACTGAAGCTTTCTTT.

A single count supports this clone. The chain carries TRBV5-1 and TRBJ2-1; TRBD1 might be the D (6 bases). Trimming took off 6 bases at V and 9 bases at J, with 13 bases between the two ends. The CDR3 loop spans 12 amino acids. The germline gives CDR1 SGHRS, CDR2 YFSETQ. CDR3 residues: CASKIPQGEQFF. In DNA, the CDR3 is TGCGCCAGCAAAATTCCACAGGGTGAGCAGTTCTTC.

V and J are TRBV5-4 and TRBJ1-2; no firm D call. Per germline, CDR1 SGHNT and CDR2 YYREEE (reference sequence). The CDR3 runs to 13 residues. Deletions cut 2 bases from V and 4 bases from J, with 9 bases between. The CDR3 protein is CASSFSGVYGYTF. CDR3 DNA: TGTGCCAGCAGCTTCTCCGGGGTCTATGGCTACACCTTC. The variable domain in full, completed from reference TRBV5-4 and TRBJ1-2, reads ETGVTQSPTHLIKTRGQQVTLRCSSQSGHNTVSWYQQALGQGPQFIFQYYREEENGRGNFPPRFSGLQFPNYSSELNVNALELDDSALYLCASSFSGVYGYTFGSGTRLTVV.

The V and J genes are TRBV7-9 and TRBJ2-1, with D possibly being TRBD1 (6 bases). V was shortened by 1 base and J by 10 bases, with 8 bases between the two germline ends. Germline lookup yields CDR1 SEHNR and CDR2 FQNEAQ (reference sequence). The CDR3 is made up of 12 amino acids. The CDR3 DNA reads as TGTGCCAGCAGCTTAGATGGGACAGAGCAGTTCTTC. Amino acids: CASSLDGTEQFF.

J is TRBJ1-1 and V is TRBV6-5, with D unclear. This CDR3 is 14 amino acids long. V was trimmed by 2 bases and J by 4 bases, leaving 11 bases between them. Looked up from germline, CDR1 is MNHEY and CDR2 is SVGAGI. The CDR3 reads CASSYGVSSTEAFF. For the CDR3, the DNA is TGTGCCAGCAGTTACGGGGTTTCAAGCACTGAAGCTTTCTTT.

This clone was recorded only once. CDR3 coding DNA: TGTGCCAGCAGCTTAGTTCCAGCGGGGGTTCAGTACTTC. Its translation: CASSLVPAGVQYF. V and J are TRBV7-9 and TRBJ2-4, with TRBD2 identical over 8 bases. Losses at the gene ends were 1 base for V and 11 bases for J; bases not matched to a gene: 4. CDR1 and CDR2 (germline): SEHNR, FQNEAQ (reference sequence). The CDR3 totals 13 residues.

This chain joins TRBV5-6 and TRBJ1-2; D unclear. The V gene's germline CDR1 is SGHDT and CDR2 YYEEEE. The CDR3 consists of 15 residues. Trimming shortened V by 0 bases and J by 2 bases, and 11 bases separated the two germline ends. The CDR3 here is CASSLDQWRNYGYTF. The CDR3 DNA is TGTGCCAGCAGCTTGGACCAATGGAGAAACTATGGCTACACCTTC.

The rearrangement links TRBV5-6 to TRBJ2-2, with D possibly TRBD1 on 5 matching bases. CDR1 and CDR2 (germline): SGHDT, YYEEEE. Trimming cost V 5 bases and J 10 bases, with 18 bases left between them. The CDR3 totals 14 residues. CDR3 nucleotide sequence: TGTGCCAGCAGGGAAAGGGGAAGTGGCCTGGAGCTGTTTTTT. Protein: CASRERGSGLELFF.

V is TRBV4-1 and J is TRBJ1-5, with D maybe TRBD1 (5 bases). The germline CDR1 and CDR2 sequences are MGHRA and YSYEKL. The ends were cut back, 1 base at V and 0 bases at J, with 10 bases in the middle. The CDR3 consists of 16 residues. CDR3 DNA sequence: TGCGCCAGCAGCCAAGTACGGGGACGTAGCAATCAGCCCCAGCATTTT. This translates into CASSQVRGRSNQPQHF.

This chain links TRBV4-3 with TRBJ2-1; D is uncertain. From germline, CDR1 is LGHNA and CDR2 YSLEER. The CDR3 is 13 amino acids. V was cut by 4 bases and J by 9 bases, with 13 bases left in between. The CDR3 DNA is TGCGCCAGCAGCCTATCCGGCGTTAGTGAGCAGTTCTTC. As protein: CASSLSGVSEQFF.

V is TRBV5-1 and J is TRBJ1-1; 7 positions match TRBD1. V dropped 3 bases and J dropped 2; count of bases not matched to a gene: 10. The CDR3 loop spans 16 amino acids. Germline V gene lookup returns CDR1 SGHRS and CDR2 YFSETQ. Here the CDR3 DNA reads TGCGCCAGCAGCTCGGGACAGCAGAGGCTAAACACTGAAGCTTTCTTT. This translates into CASSSGQQRLNTEAFF.

V and J are TRBV5-6 and TRBJ1-1; 10 bases align to TRBD1. Germline-derived CDR1 and CDR2 are SGHDT and YYEEEE. CDR3 length: 15 amino acids. The ends lost 5 bases at V and 1 base at J; junction bases unmatched: 5. The CDR3 protein is CASRFRDRGNTEAFF. DNA of the CDR3: TGTGCCAGCAGATTCCGGGACAGGGGGAACACTGAAGCTTTCTTT.

This sequence joins TRBV21-1 and TRBJ2-2; the table assigns TRBD2, which was not confirmed against the DNA. TRBV21-1 is a known pseudogene. The CDR3 has 17 amino acids. CDR3 bases: TGTGCCAGCAGCAAATGGCTAGCGGGCCCGGATACCGGGGAGCTGTTTTTT. This sequence encodes CASSKWLAGPDTGELFF.

The chain couples TRBV18 to TRBJ1-1; unclear D gene. From germline, CDR1 is KGHSH and CDR2 LQKENI. CDR3 length: 13 amino acids. Trimming removed 3 bases from V and 8 bases from J, with 13 bases in between. CDR3 in DNA: TGTGCCAGCTCACCGTCTTGGGGTCGGGAAGCTTTCTTT. Translated: CASSPSWGREAFF.

The genes are TRBV28 and TRBJ2-2; D unclear. Looked up from germline, CDR1 is MDHEN and CDR2 is SYDVKM. CDR3 length: 15 amino acids. Trimming stripped 3 bases from V and 4 bases from J, with 12 bases between. The CDR3 is CASSLGSRATGELFF. DNA of the CDR3: TGTGCCAGCAGTTTGGGCAGCCGGGCCACCGGGGAGCTGTTTTTT.

The rearrangement uses TRBV5-1 and TRBJ2-5; 10 bases are a match to TRBD2. Per the germline V gene, CDR1 is SGHRS and CDR2 is YFSETQ. This CDR3 has 14 amino acids. V was clipped by 6 bases and J by 1 base; unmatched bases: 3. The CDR3 spells CASTSGGPQETQYF. In nucleotides, the CDR3 is TGCGCCAGCACTAGCGGGGGCCCCCAAGAGACCCAGTACTTC.

This clone has just a few counts. V and J are TRBV10-3 and TRBJ1-6, with unresolved D. This CDR3 spans 15 amino acids. The germline V and J ends were trimmed by 3 bases and 3 bases, with 9 bases remaining between them. The germline V gene encodes CDR1 ENHRY and CDR2 SYGVKD. CDR3 sequence reads: CAISDDGLYNSPLHF. The DNA of the CDR3 is TGTGCCATCAGTGACGACGGGCTCTATAATTCACCCCTCCACTTT.

The gene calls are TRBV15 and TRBJ2-2, with D possibly matching TRBD1 (6 bases). CDR3 length equals 17 residues. The V end was cut by 0 bases, the J end by 2 bases, with 13 bases between. From germline, CDR1 is LNHNV and CDR2 YYDKDF (reference sequence). Written as DNA, the CDR3 is TGTGCCACCAGCAGAGATGCCGGACAGACCAACACCGGGGAGCTGTTTTTT. Its protein product is CATSRDAGQTNTGELFF.

On this clone itself: The sample holds other DNA sequences that translate to the same CDR3. The chain joins TRBV7-2 to TRBJ2-5; D possibly uses TRBD1 or TRBD2 (6 bases each). V lost 1 base and J lost 2, with 11 bases in between. This CDR3 region has 15 residues. Germline assignment: CDR1 SGHTA and CDR2 FQGNSA. CDR3 sequence (DNA): TGTGCCAGCAGCTTAGTCAAGGGGGGACAAGAGACCCAGTACTTC. Its translation: CASSLVKGGQETQYF.

The genes are TRBV6-1 and TRBJ2-7; perhaps TRBD2 as D (5 bases). The CDR3 consists of 13 residues. Germline CDR1 and CDR2: MNHNS and SASEGT. V was trimmed by 5 bases and J by 2 bases, leaving 10 bases between them. The CDR3: CASSLRETYEQYF. The CDR3 DNA is TGTGCCAGCAGTCTTCGGGAAACCTACGAGCAGTACTTC.

This clone has more than one count but fewer than ten. The CDR3 protein is CASSVTGESPLHF. CDR3 DNA sequence: TGTGCCAGCAGTGTAACAGGGGAGTCACCCCTCCACTTT. V usage is TRBV27 and J usage is TRBJ1-6; 7 bases are a match to TRBD1. CDR1 MNHEY and CDR2 SMNVEV come from the germline V gene (reference sequence). Trimming took 5 bases from V and 10 from J; bases not matched to a gene: 5. The CDR3 length is 13 residues.

This clone appeared a single time. The chain combines TRBV2 with TRBJ1-5; a possible D gene is TRBD1 (6 bases). The germline V and J ends were trimmed by 5 bases and 4 bases, with 18 bases remaining between them. This CDR3 comprises 16 residues. Germline V gives CDR1 SNHLY, CDR2 FYNNEI. The CDR3 region has the DNA TGTGCCAGCAGTCCCGATCAAGGACAGACGAATCAGCCCCAGCATTTT. As protein: CASSPDQGQTNQPQHF.

The rearrangement links TRBV6-1 to TRBJ2-7; possibly TRBD1 or TRBD2 for D (6 bases each). Germline V gene lookup returns CDR1 MNHNS and CDR2 SASEGT. The CDR3 has 16 amino acids. V lost 2 bases and J lost 5, with 19 bases in between. The CDR3 DNA is TGTGCCAGCAGTGAATCGGCCGGGGGCATTTACGACGAGCAGTACTTC. Protein product: CASSESAGGIYDEQYF.